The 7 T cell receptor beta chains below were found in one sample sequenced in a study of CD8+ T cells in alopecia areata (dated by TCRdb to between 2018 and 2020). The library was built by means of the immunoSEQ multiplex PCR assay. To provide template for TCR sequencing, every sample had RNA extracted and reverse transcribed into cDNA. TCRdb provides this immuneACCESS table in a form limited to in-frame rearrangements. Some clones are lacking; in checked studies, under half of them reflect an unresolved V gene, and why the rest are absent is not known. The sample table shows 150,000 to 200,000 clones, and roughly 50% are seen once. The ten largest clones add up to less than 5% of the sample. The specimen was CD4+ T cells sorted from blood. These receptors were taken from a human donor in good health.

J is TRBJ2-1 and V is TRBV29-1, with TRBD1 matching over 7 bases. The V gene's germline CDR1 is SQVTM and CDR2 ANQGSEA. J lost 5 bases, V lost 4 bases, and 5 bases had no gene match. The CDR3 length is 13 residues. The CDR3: CSVGDRVNNEQFF. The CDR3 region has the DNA TGCAGCGTTGGTGACAGGGTAAACAATGAGCAGTTCTTC.

The CDR3 is CASSPKTGAEAFF. The CDR3 DNA follows: TGTGCCAGCTCACCAAAGACAGGGGCTGAAGCTTTCTTT. The V and J genes are TRBV18 and TRBJ1-1; 8 bases agree with TRBD1. The ends lost 2 bases at V and 6 bases at J; junction bases unmatched: 2. There are 13 residues in the CDR3. The germline V gene encodes CDR1 KGHSH and CDR2 LQKENI.

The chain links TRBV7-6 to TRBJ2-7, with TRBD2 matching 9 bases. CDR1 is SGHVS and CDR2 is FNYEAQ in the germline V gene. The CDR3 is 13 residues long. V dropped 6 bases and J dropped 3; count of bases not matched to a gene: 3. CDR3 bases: TGTGCCAGCAGAAATAGCGGGAGCTACGAGCAGTACTTC. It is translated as CASRNSGSYEQYF.

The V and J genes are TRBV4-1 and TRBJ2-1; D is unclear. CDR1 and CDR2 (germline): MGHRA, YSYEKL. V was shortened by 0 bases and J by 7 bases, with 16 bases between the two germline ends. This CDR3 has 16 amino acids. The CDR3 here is CASSQDMRRPPNEQFF. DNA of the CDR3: TGCGCCAGCAGCCAAGATATGAGGCGACCTCCTAATGAGCAGTTCTTC.

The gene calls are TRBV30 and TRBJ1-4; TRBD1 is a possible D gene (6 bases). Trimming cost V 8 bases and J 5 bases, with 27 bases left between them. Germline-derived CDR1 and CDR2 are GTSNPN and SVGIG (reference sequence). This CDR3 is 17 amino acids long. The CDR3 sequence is CAGGRTVEGLGNEKLFF. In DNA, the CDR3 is TGTGCCGGGGGGCGGACAGTTGAGGGGTTGGGGAATGAAAAACTGTTTTTT.

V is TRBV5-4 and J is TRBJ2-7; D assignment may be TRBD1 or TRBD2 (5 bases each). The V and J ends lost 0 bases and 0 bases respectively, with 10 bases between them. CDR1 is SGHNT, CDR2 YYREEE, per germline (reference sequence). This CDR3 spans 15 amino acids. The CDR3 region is CASSLAGADSYEQYF. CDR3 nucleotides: TGTGCCAGCAGCTTGGCCGGGGCGGACTCCTACGAGCAGTACTTC.

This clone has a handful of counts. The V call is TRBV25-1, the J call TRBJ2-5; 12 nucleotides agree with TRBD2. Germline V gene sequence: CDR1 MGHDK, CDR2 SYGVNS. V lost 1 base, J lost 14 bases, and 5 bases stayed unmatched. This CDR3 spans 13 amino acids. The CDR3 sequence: CASSESGLAGRYF. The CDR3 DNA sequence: TGTGCCAGCAGTGAATCCGGACTAGCGGGAAGATACTTC. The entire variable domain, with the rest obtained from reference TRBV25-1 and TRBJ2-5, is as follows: EADIYQTPRYLVIGTGKKITLECSQTMGHDKMYWYQQDPGMELHLIHYSYGVNSTEKGDLSSESTVSRIRTEHFPLTLESARPSHTSQYLCASSESGLAGRYFGPGTRLLVL.